One sample yielded the 27 T cell receptor beta chains listed below, sequenced in a study of CD8 T cells in ankylosing spondylitis. For these receptors, no antigen is known. The study, taken as a whole, reports: A TCR beta motif made of several highly homologous variants seemed typical of ankylosing spondylitis blood.

MiXCR was run by TCRdb on the 5' RACE reads, yielding one entry per CDR3 protein. Among a few hundred thousand distinct CDR3 sequences, less than 9.5% were seen once, and the ten largest hold approximately 14%. What was sequenced was blood, either unsorted or a sorted T cell fraction (not recorded which). These receptors were collected from a male donor with ankylosing spondylitis.

This sequence joins TRBV7-2 and TRBJ2-1, with 8 bases fitting TRBD2. Per the germline V gene, CDR1 is SGHTA and CDR2 is FQGNSA. The CDR3 covers 15 residues. V lost 0 bases to trimming and J lost 6 bases; unmatched junction nucleotides: 4. The CDR3 DNA reads as TGTGCCAGCAGCTTAGCCGGGAGGGCCAGCAATGAGCAGTTCTTC. Its protein is CASSLAGRASNEQFF.

There are many counts of this clonotype. The rearrangement links TRBV29-1 to TRBJ1-1; 8 nucleotides match TRBD1. V lost 4 bases and J lost 4; bases outside the gene matches: 2. This CDR3 contains 12 residues. The germline V gene encodes CDR1 SQVTM and CDR2 ANQGSEA. The CDR3 region is CSVGQGFTEAFF. CDR3 nucleotide sequence: TGCAGCGTTGGACAGGGGTTCACTGAAGCTTTCTTT.

This clonotype has at least ten counts. J is TRBJ1-3 and V is TRBV4-1, with D perhaps matching TRBD1 (5 bases). V was trimmed by 3 bases and J by 7 bases, leaving 22 bases between them. CDR1 is MGHRA, CDR2 YSYEKL, per germline. This CDR3 has 17 amino acids. The CDR3 loop is CASSQNFQGASRNTIYF. As DNA, the CDR3 is TGCGCCAGCAGCCAGAACTTCCAAGGGGCGTCGCGGAACACCATATATTTT.

This clonotype has only a few counts. The chain links TRBV12-3 or TRBV12-4 to TRBJ1-1; 7 bases agree with TRBD1. The CDR3 is 15 amino acids. J gave up 0 bases and V 5 bases, and 6 bases lay outside the gene matches. CDR3 nucleotide sequence: TGTGCCAGCAGTCATGACAGGGACATGAACACTGAAGCTTTCTTT. This encodes CASSHDRDMNTEAFF.

A few counts support this clonotype. This sequence joins TRBV7-9 and TRBJ2-4; the D gene is possibly TRBD2 (5 bases). The CDR3 covers 15 residues. CDR1 and CDR2 from the germline V gene are SEHNR and FQNEAQ (reference sequence). With 5 bases removed from V and 4 bases from J, the gap between germline ends came to 15 bases. As DNA, the CDR3 is TGTGCCAGCAGCCCACTAGAGCGGATTAAAAACATTCAGTACTTC. Protein: CASSPLERIKNIQYF.

This clonotype occurred many times. The rearrangement uses TRBV6-2 or TRBV6-3 and TRBJ1-5; D may be TRBD1 (5 bases). The germline V gene encodes CDR1 MNHEY and CDR2 SVGEGT. This CDR3 has 16 residues. Trimming left V 0 bases short and J 2 bases short, with 11 bases between. The CDR3 region has the DNA TGTGCCAGCAGTTACTCAGGGGCTCTTGGCAATCAGCCCCAGCATTTT. Amino acid sequence: CASSYSGALGNQPQHF.

This sequence joins TRBV9 and TRBJ1-2; D not certain. Germline values: CDR1 SGDLS, CDR2 YYNGEE. Trimming shortened V by 1 base and J by 3 bases, and 7 bases separated the two germline ends. The CDR3 is 13 residues long. The CDR3 spells CASSVQAHYGYTF. In nucleotides, the CDR3 is TGTGCCAGCAGCGTACAAGCACACTATGGCTACACCTTC.

This clonotype occurred a few times. The chain has TRBV7-8 and TRBJ2-5; TRBD1 agrees at 7 bases. Trimming took 2 bases from V and 6 from J; bases not matched to a gene: 9. Per the germline V gene, CDR1 is SGHVS and CDR2 is FQNEAQ. The CDR3 loop spans 15 amino acids. The CDR3 coding sequence is TGTGCCAGCAGCTTATTGACAGGGCCGATGCAGACCCAGTACTTC. Protein product: CASSLLTGPMQTQYF.

This clonotype was observed a handful of times. V usage is TRBV2 and J usage is TRBJ2-5; TRBD1 aligns across 8 bases. The CDR3 loop spans 15 amino acids. The germline V gene has CDR1 SNHLY and CDR2 FYNNEI. J lost 0 bases, V lost 7 bases, and 7 bases had no gene match. The chain's CDR3 is CASTQDRAYQETQYF. The CDR3 coding sequence is TGTGCCAGCACCCAGGACAGGGCGTACCAAGAGACCCAGTACTTC.

This clonotype was observed a few times. This chain links TRBV18 with TRBJ2-7; 8 nucleotides line up with TRBD1. CDR3 length: 16 residues. Germline CDR1 KGHSH, CDR2 LQKENI. The V and J ends lost 0 bases and 3 bases, in that order; junction bases with no gene match: 7. Here the CDR3 DNA reads TGTGCCAGCTCACCACCGTTTGGACAGGGACGCTACGAGCAGTACTTC. Translation: CASSPPFGQGRYEQYF.

The V gene is TRBV5-6, the J gene TRBJ2-4; 7 nucleotides align to TRBD1. Germline V CDR1 and CDR2: SGHDT, YYEEEE. After removal of 4 bases from V and 0 bases from J, the junction contained 4 bases not matched to a gene. CDR3 length: 15 residues. CDR3 protein: CASSEQGLAKNIQYF. The CDR3 nucleotides read TGTGCCAGCAGCGAACAGGGGCTAGCCAAAAACATTCAGTACTTC. Full variable domain (rest looked up from reference TRBV5-6 and TRBJ2-4): DAGVTQSPTHLIKTRGQQVTLRCSPKSGHDTVSWYQQALGQGPQFIFQYYEEEERQRGNFPDRFSGHQFPNYSSELNVNALLLGDSALYLCASSEQGLAKNIQYFGAGTRLSVL.

The chain employs TRBV6-1 and TRBJ2-1; D may be TRBD2 (5 bases). This CDR3 has 17 amino acids. Germline loops: CDR1 MNHNS, CDR2 SASEGT. The V gene lost 5 bases and the J gene lost 2 bases, with 19 bases spanning the gap. The CDR3 DNA follows: TGTGCCAGCAGTCGAACGCTCGGACTGAGTCCCTACAATGAGCAGTTCTTC. It specifies CASSRTLGLSPYNEQFF.

This clonotype was seen a handful of times. The chain has TRBV2 and TRBJ2-5; TRBD2 matches 7 bases. This CDR3 has 14 amino acids. The V gene end was trimmed by 10 bases and the J gene end by 5 bases; junction bases not matched to a gene: 13. Per the germline V gene, CDR1 is SNHLY and CDR2 is FYNNEI. The CDR3 coding sequence is TGTGCCACCGAGAGGGGCGGGAGCCATGAGACCCAGTACTTC. This encodes CATERGGSHETQYF.

This clonotype was recorded many times. The rearrangement joins TRBV12-3 or TRBV12-4 to TRBJ1-1; tentatively, D is TRBD1 (5 bases). This CDR3 spans 14 amino acids. Trimming took 4 bases from V and 4 from J, leaving 13 bases between them. DNA of the CDR3: TGTGCCAGCAGTTCTCTCGGGGGTAGCACTGAAGCTTTCTTT. Translated, it gives CASSSLGGSTEAFF.

The chain recombines TRBV29-1 with TRBJ2-2; TRBD2 is a possible D gene (6 bases). With 4 bases removed from V and 3 bases from J, the gap between germline ends came to 9 bases. CDR1 and CDR2 (germline): SQVTM, ANQGSEA. This CDR3 is 13 amino acids long. As DNA, the CDR3 is TGCAGCGTTGGGAGGGCGGACACCGGGGAGCTGTTTTTT. Its translation: CSVGRADTGELFF.

This clonotype was detected only a few times. The chain has TRBV20-1 and TRBJ1-1; no reliable D call. The V and J ends lost 1 base and 7 bases respectively, with 16 bases between them. The CDR3 runs 14 residues. Germline V gene sequence: CDR1 DFQATT, CDR2 SNEGSKA (reference sequence). CDR3 DNA sequence: TGCAGTGCTAGAGTCGGGTGGGCAGAAAGTGAAGCTTTCTTT. Translation gives CSARVGWAESEAFF.

The rearrangement uses TRBV9 and TRBJ1-3; no reliable D call. V was clipped by 0 bases and J by 1 base, with 8 bases between them. Germline CDR1 and CDR2: SGDLS and YYNGEE. The CDR3 length is 15 residues. CDR3 sequence reads: CASSVGGESGNTIYF. CDR3 coding DNA: TGTGCCAGCAGCGTAGGCGGGGAATCTGGAAACACCATATATTTT.

This clonotype has at least ten counts. J is TRBJ2-7 and V is TRBV29-1; 11 bases are shared with TRBD2. Germline CDR1 SQVTM, CDR2 ANQGSEA. The CDR3 length is 13 residues. V dropped 6 bases and J dropped 6; count of bases not matched to a gene: 7. The CDR3 is CSVKRLAGSEQYF. DNA for the CDR3: TGCAGCGTCAAGAGACTAGCGGGATCCGAGCAGTACTTC.

The chain joins TRBV5-6 to TRBJ2-7, with 13 bases matching TRBD2. The V and J ends lost 0 bases and 6 bases, in that order; junction bases with no gene match: 6. This CDR3 is built from 16 residues. CDR1 SGHDT and CDR2 YYEEEE come from the germline V gene. CDR3 region: CASSLGPGTSGTEQYF. DNA for the CDR3: TGTGCCAGCAGCTTGGGTCCCGGGACTAGCGGGACCGAGCAGTACTTC.

This clonotype was counted only a few times. The V and J genes are TRBV3-1 and TRBJ1-5; D is ambiguous. Germline CDR1 and CDR2: LGHDT and YNNKEL (reference sequence). CDR3 length: 15 residues. The V and J ends lost 0 bases and 3 bases respectively, with 9 bases between them. The CDR3 DNA is TGTGCCAGCAGCCAAGATGTAACGGACAATCAGCCCCAGCATTTT. Encoded protein: CASSQDVTDNQPQHF.

The CDR3 coding sequence is TGCAGCGCCCCGATAGCGGGAGGGAACAATGAGCAGTTCTTC. Translated: CSAPIAGGNNEQFF. The rearrangement links TRBV29-1 to TRBJ2-1, with 11 bases lining up with TRBD2. Germline values: CDR1 SQVTM, CDR2 ANQGSEA. The CDR3 contains 14 residues. V shed 7 bases and J 5 bases; nucleotides not matched to a gene: 7.

This clonotype has at least ten counts. This chain joins TRBV29-1 and TRBJ2-7; 7 bases fit TRBD1. The CDR3 covers 12 residues. Germline V gene data show CDR1 as SQVTM and CDR2 as ANQGSEA. V lost 3 bases, J lost 5 bases, and 4 bases stayed unmatched. CDR3: CSVETDRDEQYF. For the CDR3, the DNA is TGCAGCGTTGAGACCGACAGGGACGAGCAGTACTTC.

This clonotype was observed at least ten times. This chain joins TRBV25-1 and TRBJ2-3; D possibly corresponds to TRBD1 (5 bases). Germline-derived CDR1 and CDR2 are MGHDK and SYGVNS. There are 15 residues in the CDR3. Trimming removed 4 bases at V and 4 bases at J, with 15 bases between. The CDR3 spells CASSAAGSGADTQYF. DNA of the CDR3: TGTGCCAGCAGTGCAGCAGGGTCGGGTGCAGATACGCAGTATTTT. Full variable domain (rest looked up from reference TRBV25-1 and TRBJ2-3): EADIYQTPRYLVIGTGKKITLECSQTMGHDKMYWYQQDPGMELHLIHYSYGVNSTEKGDLSSESTVSRIRTEHFPLTLESARPSHTSQYLCASSAAGSGADTQYFGPGTRLTVL.

V is TRBV20-1 and J is TRBJ2-2, with TRBD2 matching over 9 bases. Germline loops: CDR1 DFQATT, CDR2 SNEGSKA (reference sequence). This CDR3 is 17 amino acids long. Losses at the gene ends were 0 bases for V and 5 bases for J; bases not matched to a gene: 10. CDR3 coding DNA: TGCAGTGCTAGAGACCCGCTGGGCGGGAGGGGAACCGGGGAGCTGTTTTTT. It yields the protein CSARDPLGGRGTGELFF.

This clonotype turned up a few times. The genes are TRBV20-1 and TRBJ2-7; 14 bases are a match to TRBD2. Germline V CDR1 and CDR2: DFQATT, SNEGSKA (reference sequence). V shed 2 bases and J 6 bases; nucleotides not matched to a gene: 6. The CDR3 is made up of 15 amino acids. CDR3 DNA sequence: TGCAGTGCTAGACCCCCGGGACTAGCGGGAGCCGAGCAGTACTTC. Translating it yields CSARPPGLAGAEQYF.

This clonotype has only a few counts. V is TRBV19 and J is TRBJ2-2; D unclear. CDR1 is LNHDA and CDR2 is SQIVND in the germline V gene (reference sequence). Deletions cut 6 bases from V and 4 bases from J, with 12 bases between. The CDR3 is made up of 14 amino acids. CDR3 amino acids: CASRLHPSTGELFF. CDR3 nucleotide sequence: TGTGCCAGTAGGTTACATCCCTCCACCGGGGAGCTGTTTTTT.

The chain carries TRBV24-1 and TRBJ2-3, with D maybe TRBD2 (6 bases). Germline assignment: CDR1 KGHDR and CDR2 SFDVKD. Trimming took off 3 bases at V and 0 bases at J, with 9 bases between the two ends. CDR3 size: 15 residues. CDR3 in DNA: TGTGCCACCAGTGATGACGGGACTAGCACAGATACGCAGTATTTT. The encoded protein is CATSDDGTSTDTQYF.